The subject of this entry is one T cell receptor (beta chain). The sample comes from a study of cytomegalovirus exposure and HLA in healthy donors. Researchers ran the PCR with 60 Vbeta and 13 Jbeta primers. This table comes from immunoSEQ multiplex PCR, and its TCRdb copy is limited to in-frame clones, with some not included. Among 150,000 or so clones listed, over 60% were seen once. When sampled, the donors appeared nominally healthy, though they likely had unrecorded immune exposures. The V gene lost 6 bases and the J gene lost 4 bases, with 13 bases spanning the gap. The CDR3 is 15 amino acids. The germline CDR1 and CDR2 sequences are SGHDN and FVKESK.

Sequenced: PBMCs. The gene calls are TRBV14 and TRBJ2-6; D gene ambiguous. This sequence originates from a girl aged 10 to 17 in good health and CMV-seronegative. The CDR3 nucleotides are TGTGCCAGCAGTGGGCAGGTTGCGGGGGCCAACGTCCTGACTTTC. Residues: CASSGQVAGANVLTF.